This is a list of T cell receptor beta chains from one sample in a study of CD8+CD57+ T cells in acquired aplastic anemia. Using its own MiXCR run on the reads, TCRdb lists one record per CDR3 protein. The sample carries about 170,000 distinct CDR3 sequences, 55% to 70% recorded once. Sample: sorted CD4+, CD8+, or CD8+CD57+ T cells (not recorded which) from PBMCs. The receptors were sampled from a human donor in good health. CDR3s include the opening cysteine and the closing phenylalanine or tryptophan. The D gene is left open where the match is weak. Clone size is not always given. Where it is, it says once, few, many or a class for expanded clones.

TGCAGCGCCGGGGACAGGGGGGACAATCAGCCCCAGCATTTT CSAGDRGDNQPQHF 14 TRBD1 TRBJ1-5 TRBV29-1 .
TGTGCCAGCAGCTACCGGGACAGGGAGGATGAGCAGTTCTTC CASSYRDREDEQFF 14 TRBD1 TRBJ2-1 TRBV5-8 many
TGTGCCAGCAGTGTCAGGGGTGCAGAGACCCAGTACTTC CASSVRGAETQYF 13 . TRBJ2-5 TRBV2 .
TGTGCCAGTAGTGGCCAGTTGGGCATGGCAATGAACACTGAAGCTTTCTTT CASSGQLGMAMNTEAFF 17 . TRBJ1-1 TRBV19 .
TGTGCCAGTGCCGCGGGACAGGGAGGCGAGCAGTACTTC CASAAGQGGEQYF 13 TRBD1 TRBJ2-7 TRBV19 .
TGTGCCAGCAGCCAACAGGGTCGCAGCCTCTCCTACAATGAGCAGTTCTTC CASSQQGRSLSYNEQFF 17 . TRBJ2-1 TRBV4-2 many
TGTGCCAGCAGTTCCTCACAGGGTTCGGCCCAGTACTTC CASSSSQGSAQYF 13 . TRBJ2-5 TRBV27 many
TGTGCCAGTAGGCTTCACAGCGGGAGGGCCGGGGAGCTGTTTTTT CASRLHSGRAGELFF 15 TRBD2 TRBJ2-2 TRBV19 many
TGCAGTGCTAGAGCCCAGTCGGGGAAGGAGACCCAGTACTTC CSARAQSGKETQYF 14 . TRBJ2-5 TRBV20-1 once
TGTGCCAGCAGTTACGGGGACAAGGGAACCTACAATGAGCAGTTCTTC CASSYGDKGTYNEQFF 16 . TRBJ2-1 TRBV6-5 many